Detailed here is one T cell receptor beta chain. This entry comes from a study of blood T cell repertoires in COVID-19. Authors' processing steps: Scientists estimated how many nucleated cells there were by amplifying reference gene primers. The table came from immunoSEQ multiplex PCR; TCRdb's copy has only in-frame clones and leaves some out. Clonal size and the V and J genes are those of that table, whereas D and trimming came from the DNA. The repertoire includes some 120,000 clones, around 78% of them detected once, and 2% to 2.5% sits in the top ten. Germline CDR1 is MGHRA and CDR2 is YSYEKL. Trimming at V came to 0 bases and at J to 2 bases, leaving 8 bases not matched to a gene. The CDR3 totals 17 residues.

The rearrangement uses TRBV4-1 and TRBJ2-3, with 7 bases fitting TRBD2. The source is a man aged 25 to 40 with acute or convalescent COVID-19. The sequencing sample was made of peripheral blood. This CDR3 is CASSQETATSPTDTQYF. The CDR3 nucleotides are TGCGCCAGCAGCCAAGAAACTGCGACTAGCCCCACAGATACGCAGTATTTT.